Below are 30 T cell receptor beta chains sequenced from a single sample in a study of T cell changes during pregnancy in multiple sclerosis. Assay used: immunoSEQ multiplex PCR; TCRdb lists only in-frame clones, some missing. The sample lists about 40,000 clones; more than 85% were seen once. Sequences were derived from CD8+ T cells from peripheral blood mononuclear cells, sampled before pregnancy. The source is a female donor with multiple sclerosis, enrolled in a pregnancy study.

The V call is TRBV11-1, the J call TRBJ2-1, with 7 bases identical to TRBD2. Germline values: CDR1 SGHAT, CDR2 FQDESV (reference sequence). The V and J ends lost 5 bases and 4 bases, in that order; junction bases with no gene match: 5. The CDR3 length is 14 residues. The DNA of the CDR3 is TGTGCCAGCAGCGGCGGACTAGATTACAATGAGCAGTTCTTC. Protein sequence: CASSGGLDYNEQFF.

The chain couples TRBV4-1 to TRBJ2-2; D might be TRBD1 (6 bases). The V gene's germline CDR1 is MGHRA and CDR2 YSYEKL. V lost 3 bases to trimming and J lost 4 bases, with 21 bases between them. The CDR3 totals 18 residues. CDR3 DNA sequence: TGCGCCAGCAGCCAGGATACTGCAGGGGTAGGAGGCACCGGGGAGCTGTTTTTT. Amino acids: CASSQDTAGVGGTGELFF.

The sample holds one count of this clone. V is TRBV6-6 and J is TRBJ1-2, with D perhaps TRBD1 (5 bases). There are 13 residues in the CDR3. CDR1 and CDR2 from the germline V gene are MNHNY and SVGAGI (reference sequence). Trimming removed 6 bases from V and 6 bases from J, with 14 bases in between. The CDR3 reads CASSRGWGDGYTF. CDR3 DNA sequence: TGTGCCAGCAGCCGCGGATGGGGGGATGGCTACACCTTC.

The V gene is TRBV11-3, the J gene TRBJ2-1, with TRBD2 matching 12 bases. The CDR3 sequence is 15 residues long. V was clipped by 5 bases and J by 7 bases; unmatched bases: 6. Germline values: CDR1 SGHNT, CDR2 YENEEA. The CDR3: CASSEDGTSGNEQFF. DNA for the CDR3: TGTGCCAGCAGCGAGGACGGGACTAGCGGGAATGAGCAGTTCTTC. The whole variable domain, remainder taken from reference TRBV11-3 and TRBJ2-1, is EAGVVQSPRYKIIEKKQPVAFWCNPISGHNTLYWYLQNLGQGPELLIRYENEEAVDDSQLPKDRFSAERLKGVDSTLKIQPAELGDSAVYLCASSEDGTSGNEQFFGPGTRLTVL.

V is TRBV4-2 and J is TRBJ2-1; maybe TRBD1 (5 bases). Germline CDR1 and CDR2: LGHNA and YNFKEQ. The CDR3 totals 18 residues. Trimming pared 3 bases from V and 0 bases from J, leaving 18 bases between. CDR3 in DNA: TGTGCCAGCAGCCATCTGGACACCTCTTTTCCCTCCTACAATGAGCAGTTCTTC. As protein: CASSHLDTSFPSYNEQFF.

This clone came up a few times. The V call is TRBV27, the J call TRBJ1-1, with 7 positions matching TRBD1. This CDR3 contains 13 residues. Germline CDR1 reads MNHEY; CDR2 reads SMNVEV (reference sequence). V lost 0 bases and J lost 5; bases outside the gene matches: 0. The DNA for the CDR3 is TGTGCCAGCAGTTTATCACAGGGGACTGAAGCTTTCTTT. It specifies CASSLSQGTEAFF.

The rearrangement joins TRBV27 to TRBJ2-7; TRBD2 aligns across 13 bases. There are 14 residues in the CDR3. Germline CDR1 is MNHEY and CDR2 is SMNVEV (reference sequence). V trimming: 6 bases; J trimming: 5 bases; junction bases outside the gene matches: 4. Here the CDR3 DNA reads TGTGCCAGCAGCCCGACTAGCGGGAGGAACGAGCAGTACTTC. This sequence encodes CASSPTSGRNEQYF.

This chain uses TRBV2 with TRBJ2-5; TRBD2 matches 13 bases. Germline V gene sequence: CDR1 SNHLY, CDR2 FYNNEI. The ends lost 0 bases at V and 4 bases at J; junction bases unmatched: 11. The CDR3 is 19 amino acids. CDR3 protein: CASSEAPTSGRAVGETQYF. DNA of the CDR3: TGTGCCAGCAGTGAAGCACCCACTAGCGGGAGGGCCGTAGGAGAGACCCAGTACTTC.

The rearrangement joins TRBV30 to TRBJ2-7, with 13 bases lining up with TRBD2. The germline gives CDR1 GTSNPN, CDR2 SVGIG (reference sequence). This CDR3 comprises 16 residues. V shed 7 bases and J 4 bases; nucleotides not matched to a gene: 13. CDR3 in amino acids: CAFTRTSGSASYEQYF. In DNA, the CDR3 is TGTGCCTTTACCCGGACTAGCGGGAGTGCATCGTACGAGCAGTACTTC.

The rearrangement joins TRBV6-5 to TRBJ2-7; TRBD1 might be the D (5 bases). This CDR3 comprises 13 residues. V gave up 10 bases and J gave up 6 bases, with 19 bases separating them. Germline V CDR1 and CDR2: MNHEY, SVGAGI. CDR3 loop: CATPKGIGCEQYF. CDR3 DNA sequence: TGTGCCACGCCAAAGGGGATAGGGTGCGAGCAGTACTTC.

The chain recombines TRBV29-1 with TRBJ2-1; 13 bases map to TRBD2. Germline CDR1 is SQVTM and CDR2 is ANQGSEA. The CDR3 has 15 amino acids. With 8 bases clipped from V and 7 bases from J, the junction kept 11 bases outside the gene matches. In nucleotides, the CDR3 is TGCAGCCTACAGGGACTAGCGGGATTATATAATGAGCAGTTCTTC. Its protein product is CSLQGLAGLYNEQFF.

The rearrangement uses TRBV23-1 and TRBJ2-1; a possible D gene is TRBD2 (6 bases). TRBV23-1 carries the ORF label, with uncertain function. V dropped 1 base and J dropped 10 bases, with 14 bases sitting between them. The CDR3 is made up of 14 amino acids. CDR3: CASSQYPGLEEQFF. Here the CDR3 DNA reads TGCGCCAGCAGTCAATATCCGGGACTTGAGGAGCAGTTCTTC.

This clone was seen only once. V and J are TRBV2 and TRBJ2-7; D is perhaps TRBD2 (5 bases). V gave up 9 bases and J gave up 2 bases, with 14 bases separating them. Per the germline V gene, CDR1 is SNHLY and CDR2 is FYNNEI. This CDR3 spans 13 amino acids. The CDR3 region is CASLTETTYEQYF. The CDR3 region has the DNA TGTGCCAGTCTAACCGAGACTACCTACGAGCAGTACTTC.

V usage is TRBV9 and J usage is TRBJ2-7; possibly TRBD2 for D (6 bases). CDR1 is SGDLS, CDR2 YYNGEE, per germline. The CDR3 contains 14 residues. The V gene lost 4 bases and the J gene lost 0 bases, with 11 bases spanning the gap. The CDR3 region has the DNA TGTGCCAGCAGCCCTGACGGGAGCTCCTACGAGCAGTACTTC. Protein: CASSPDGSSYEQYF.

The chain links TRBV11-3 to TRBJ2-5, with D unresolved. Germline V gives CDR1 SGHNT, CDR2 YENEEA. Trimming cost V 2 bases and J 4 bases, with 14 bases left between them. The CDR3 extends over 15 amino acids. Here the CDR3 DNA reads TGTGCCAGCAGCTTAAGTGATGGGTCGGGAGAGACCCAGTACTTC. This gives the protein CASSLSDGSGETQYF.

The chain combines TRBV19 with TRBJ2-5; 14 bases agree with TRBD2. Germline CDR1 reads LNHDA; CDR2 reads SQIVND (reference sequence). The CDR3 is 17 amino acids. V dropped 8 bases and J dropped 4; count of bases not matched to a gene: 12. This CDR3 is CASSGLAGEGVGETQYF. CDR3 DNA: TGTGCCAGTTCGGGACTAGCGGGAGAAGGGGTAGGAGAGACCCAGTACTTC. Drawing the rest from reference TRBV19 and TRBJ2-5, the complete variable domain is DGGITQSPKYLFRKEGQNVTLSCEQNLNHDAMYWYRQDPGQGLRLIYYSQIVNDFQKGDIAEGYSVSREKKESFPLTVTSAQKNPTAFYLCASSGLAGEGVGETQYFGPGTRLLVL.

CDR3 bases: TGTGCCAGCAGTGATGCCAGGGCCTACGAGCAGTACTTC. Translation gives CASSDARAYEQYF. The chain couples TRBV2 to TRBJ2-7; D possibly corresponds to TRBD1 (5 bases). Trimming removed 3 bases from V and 2 bases from J, with 8 bases in between. Germline CDR1 and CDR2: SNHLY and FYNNEI. There are 13 residues in the CDR3. The whole variable domain, filled in from reference TRBV2 and TRBJ2-7, reads EPEVTQTPSHQVTQMGQEVILRCVPISNHLYFYWYRQILGQKVEFLVSFYNNEISEKSEIFDDQFSVERPDGSNFTLKIRSTKLEDSAMYFCASSDARAYEQYFGPGTRLTVT.

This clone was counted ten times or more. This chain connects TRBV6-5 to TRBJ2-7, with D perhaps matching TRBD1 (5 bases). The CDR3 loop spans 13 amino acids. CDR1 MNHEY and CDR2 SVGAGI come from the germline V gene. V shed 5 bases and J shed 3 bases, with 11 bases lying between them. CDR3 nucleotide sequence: TGTGCCAGCAGTCCATCGACAGACTACGAGCAGTACTTC. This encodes CASSPSTDYEQYF.

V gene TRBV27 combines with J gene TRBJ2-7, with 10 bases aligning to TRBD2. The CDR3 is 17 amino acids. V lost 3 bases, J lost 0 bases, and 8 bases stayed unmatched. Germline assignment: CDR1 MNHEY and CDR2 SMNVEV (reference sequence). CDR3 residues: CASSFIDSSGSSYEQYF. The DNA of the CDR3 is TGTGCCAGCAGTTTCATCGATTCTAGCGGGAGCTCCTACGAGCAGTACTTC.

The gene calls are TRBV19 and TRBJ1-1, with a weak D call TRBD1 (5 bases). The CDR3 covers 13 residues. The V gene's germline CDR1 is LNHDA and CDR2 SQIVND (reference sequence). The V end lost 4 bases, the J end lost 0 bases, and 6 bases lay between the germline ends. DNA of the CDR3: TGTGCCAGTAGTAAACAGGTGAACACTGAAGCTTTCTTT. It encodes CASSKQVNTEAFF.

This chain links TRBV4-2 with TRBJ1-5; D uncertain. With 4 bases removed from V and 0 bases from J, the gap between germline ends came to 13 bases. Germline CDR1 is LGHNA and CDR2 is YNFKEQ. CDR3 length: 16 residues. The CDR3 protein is CASSPDWMSSNQPQHF. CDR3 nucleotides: TGTGCCAGCAGCCCCGACTGGATGTCTAGCAATCAGCCCCAGCATTTT.

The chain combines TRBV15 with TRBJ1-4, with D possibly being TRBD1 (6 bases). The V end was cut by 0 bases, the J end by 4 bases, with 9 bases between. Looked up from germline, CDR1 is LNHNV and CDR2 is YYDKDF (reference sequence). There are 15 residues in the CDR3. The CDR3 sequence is CATSRDRGINEKLFF. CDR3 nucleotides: TGTGCCACCAGCAGAGACAGGGGAATTAATGAAAAACTGTTTTTT.

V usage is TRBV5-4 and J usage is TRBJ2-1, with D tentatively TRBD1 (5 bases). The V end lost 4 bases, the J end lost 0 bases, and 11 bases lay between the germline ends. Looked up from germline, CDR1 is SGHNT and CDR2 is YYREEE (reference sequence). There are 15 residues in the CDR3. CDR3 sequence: CASSLGPSSYNEQFF. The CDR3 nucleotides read TGTGCCAGCAGCCTGGGGCCTAGCTCCTACAATGAGCAGTTCTTC.

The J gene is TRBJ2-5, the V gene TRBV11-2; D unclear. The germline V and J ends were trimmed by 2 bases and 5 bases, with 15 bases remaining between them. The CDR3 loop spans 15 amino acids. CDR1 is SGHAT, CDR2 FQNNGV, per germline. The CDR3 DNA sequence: TGTGCCAGCAGCTTATACGGCGGAGATGGGGAGACCCAGTACTTC. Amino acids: CASSLYGGDGETQYF.

The CDR3 loop is CASSPPRTATDEKLFF. The CDR3 DNA sequence: TGTGCCAGCAGCCCTCCCCGGACAGCGACAGATGAAAAACTGTTTTTT. The chain carries TRBV7-9 and TRBJ1-4, with a tentative D call TRBD1 (6 bases). Germline CDR1 reads SEHNR; CDR2 reads FQNEAQ (reference sequence). Trimming stripped 5 bases from V and 6 bases from J, with 19 bases between. The CDR3 consists of 16 residues.

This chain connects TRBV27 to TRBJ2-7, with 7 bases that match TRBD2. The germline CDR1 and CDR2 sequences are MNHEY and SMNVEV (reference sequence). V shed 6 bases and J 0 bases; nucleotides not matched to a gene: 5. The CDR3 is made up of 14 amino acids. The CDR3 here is CASREAGTSYEQYF. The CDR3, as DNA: TGTGCCAGCAGAGAAGCGGGAACCTCCTACGAGCAGTACTTC.

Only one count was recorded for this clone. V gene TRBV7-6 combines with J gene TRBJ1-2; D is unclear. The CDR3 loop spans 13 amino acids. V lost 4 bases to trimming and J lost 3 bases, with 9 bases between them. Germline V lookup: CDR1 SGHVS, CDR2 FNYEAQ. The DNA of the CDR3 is TGTGCCAGCAGCTCCACGCAGGACTATGGCTACACCTTC. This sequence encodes CASSSTQDYGYTF. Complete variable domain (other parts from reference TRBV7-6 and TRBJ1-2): GAGVSQSPRYKVTKRGQDVALRCDPISGHVSLYWYRQALGQGPEFLTYFNYEAQQDKSGLPNDRFSAERPEGSISTLTIQRTEQRDSAMYRCASSSTQDYGYTFGSGTRLTVV.

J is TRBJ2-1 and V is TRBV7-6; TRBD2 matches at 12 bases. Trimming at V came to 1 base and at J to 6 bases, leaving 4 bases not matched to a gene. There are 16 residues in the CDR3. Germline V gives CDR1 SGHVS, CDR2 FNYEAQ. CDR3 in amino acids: CASSLVTGLAGNEQFF. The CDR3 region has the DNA TGTGCCAGCAGCTTAGTAACGGGACTAGCGGGCAATGAGCAGTTCTTC.

In DNA form, the CDR3 reads TGCAGTGCCTACGGGAACGAGCAGTACTTC. Its translation is CSAYGNEQYF. The chain uses TRBV20-1 and TRBJ2-7; TRBD2 might be the D (5 bases). CDR3 length equals 10 residues. In germline, CDR1 is DFQATT, CDR2 SNEGSKA (reference sequence). Deletions cut 6 bases from V and 5 bases from J, with 8 bases between.

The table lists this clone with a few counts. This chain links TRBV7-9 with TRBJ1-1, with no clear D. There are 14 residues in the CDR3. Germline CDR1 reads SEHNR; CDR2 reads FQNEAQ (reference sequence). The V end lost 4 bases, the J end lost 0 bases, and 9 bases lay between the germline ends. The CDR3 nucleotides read TGTGCCAGCAGCTCCTTGCTACTGAACACTGAAGCTTTCTTT. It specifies CASSSLLLNTEAFF.